This is a list of T cell receptor beta chains from one sample in a study of blood T cells in healthy people across ages. TCRdb reanalysed the 5' RACE reads using MiXCR and keeps one entry per CDR3 protein. The data contain approximately 1.5 million distinct CDR3 sequences, roughly two fifths of them singletons. Material: blood. The receptors shown here come from a woman younger than 30 in good health. Each CDR3 is given without its conserved first and last residue. The order of the fields is J gene, V gene, CDR3 protein.

TRBJ2-3	TRBV27	ASTRGGFSTDTQY
TRBJ2-3	TRBV20-1	SAPSGGRPDTQY
TRBJ2-3	TRBV24-1	ATSDRSVADTQY
TRBJ1-1	TRBV5-1	ASSPLYATEAF
TRBJ2-3	TRBV5-1	ASSLGDREPTDTQY
TRBJ2-2	TRBV28	ASTLAATGELF
TRBJ2-5	TRBV4-1	ASSQVRDRAKTQY
TRBJ2-1	TRBV4-1	ASSPMLSRSYNEQF
TRBJ2-1	TRBV18	ASSRTTSGRGRTGEQF
TRBJ2-5	TRBV20-1	SASLLRGKETQY
TRBJ2-3	TRBV7-3	ASSLSREYSTDTRY
TRBJ1-2	TRBV7-2	ASSISTAYGYT
TRBJ2-5	TRBV6-2/TRBV6-3	ASRNNQETQY
TRBJ1-1	TRBV2	ASSWRANTEAF
TRBJ2-4	TRBV20-1	SARDHQRERHIQY
TRBJ2-7	TRBV2	ARQGLFLVQY
.	TRBV6-5	ASSYKTKGTQY
TRBJ2-1	TRBV21-1	ASSKALRRTAYSYNEQF
TRBJ1-1	TRBV7-9	ASIFFQGTEAF
TRBJ2-1	TRBV20-1	SARDRGLALYNEQF
TRBJ2-6	TRBV4-2	ASSQLRASGDSGANVLT
TRBJ2-3	TRBV14	ASSPRTNLDTQY
TRBJ2-1	TRBV19	ASRQGAYNEQF
TRBJ1-1	TRBV7-9	ASSTRQGSTEAF
TRBJ2-1	TRBV18	ASSPPRQYNEQF
TRBJ1-2	TRBV12-3/TRBV12-4	ASTTGGSGYT